These 20 T cell receptor beta chains were all obtained from the same sample, sequenced in a study of T cell changes during pregnancy in multiple sclerosis. Repertoires were generated with immunoSEQ multiplex PCR, while TCRdb's copy carries only in-frame clones and drops some. The sample holds 15,000 to 20,000 clones, 85% to 90% seen once. The sequences come from CD8+ T cells from peripheral blood mononuclear cells, collected in the third trimester of pregnancy. The source is a female donor in good health, enrolled as a control in a pregnancy study.

The chain carries TRBV21-1 and TRBJ1-5; no DNA check was done on the table's D call, TRBD1. TRBV21-1 is a documented pseudogene. The CDR3 is made up of 18 amino acids. This chain's CDR3 is CASSKVVSGGVSNQPQHF. For the CDR3, the DNA is TGTGCCAGCAGCAAAGTGGTATCAGGGGGAGTAAGCAATCAGCCCCAGCATTTT.

The gene calls are TRBV28 and TRBJ2-1, with 7 bases aligning to TRBD2. The trim removed 3 bases at V and 4 bases at J, leaving 3 bases unmatched. The CDR3 is made up of 14 amino acids. Germline CDR1 and CDR2: MDHEN and SYDVKM. CDR3 in amino acids: CASSFISGYNEQFF. For the CDR3, the DNA is TGTGCCAGCAGTTTTATTAGCGGGTACAATGAGCAGTTCTTC.

The chain joins TRBV9 to TRBJ2-5; 8 nucleotides line up with TRBD1. J was trimmed by 2 bases and V by 3 bases; bases with no gene match: 6. This CDR3 has 15 amino acids. Germline V gene data show CDR1 as SGDLS and CDR2 as YYNGEE. The CDR3 sequence is CASSADRGWQETQYF. CDR3 DNA sequence: TGTGCCAGCAGCGCCGACAGGGGTTGGCAAGAGACCCAGTACTTC.

This clone was detected only once. The chain combines TRBV28 with TRBJ2-1; 9 bases fit TRBD1. The CDR3 totals 14 residues. The trim removed 5 bases at V and 6 bases at J, leaving 5 bases unmatched. Per germline, CDR1 MDHEN and CDR2 SYDVKM. CDR3 in DNA: TGTGCCAGCAGTCAATTGACAGGGGGCAATGAGCAGTTCTTC. Its protein is CASSQLTGGNEQFF.

In this sample, this clone is large (0.1 to 1%). This specimen includes other DNA sequences encoding the same CDR3. V is TRBV4-3 and J is TRBJ2-3; 12 bases are a match to TRBD2. This CDR3 is built from 16 residues. The germline gives CDR1 LGHNA, CDR2 YSLEER. Trimming removed 0 bases from V and 4 bases from J; junction bases left unmatched: 2. Here the CDR3 reads CASSQDLAGGPDTQYF. The CDR3 DNA reads as TGCGCCAGCAGCCAAGATCTAGCGGGAGGGCCAGATACGCAGTATTTT.

The genes are TRBV6-1 and TRBJ2-3; the match to TRBD1 covers 9 bases. Trimming took 0 bases from V and 2 from J; bases not matched to a gene: 3. This CDR3 spans 16 amino acids. Germline lookup yields CDR1 MNHNS and CDR2 SASEGT. The CDR3 DNA reads TGTGCCAGCAGTGAAGCGAGGACAGGGGACACAGATACGCAGTATTTT. This encodes CASSEARTGDTDTQYF.

The chain is built from TRBV9 and TRBJ2-5; 7 bases fit TRBD2. This CDR3 has 14 amino acids. Germline trimming cut 2 bases from V and 5 bases from J; bases unmatched to any gene: 6. Germline V lookup: CDR1 SGDLS, CDR2 YYNGEE. The CDR3 region is CASSVGGDVETQYF. In DNA, the CDR3 is TGTGCCAGCAGCGTTGGGGGGGATGTGGAGACCCAGTACTTC. Variable domain in full (rest from reference TRBV9 and TRBJ2-5): DSGVTQTPKHLITATGQRVTLRCSPRSGDLSVYWYQQSLDQGLQFLIQYYNGEERAKGNILERFSAQQFPDLHSELNLSSLELGDSALYFCASSVGGDVETQYFGPGTRLLVL.

This sequence joins TRBV9 and TRBJ1-1; unclear D gene. CDR3 length: 13 residues. V was clipped by 3 bases and J by 1 base, with 7 bases between them. Germline values: CDR1 SGDLS, CDR2 YYNGEE. The CDR3 here is CASSETPNTEAFF. In DNA form, the CDR3 reads TGTGCCAGCAGCGAAACACCGAACACTGAAGCTTTCTTT.

V usage is TRBV7-6 and J usage is TRBJ2-2, with 7 bases lining up with TRBD2. The junction had 5 bases not matched to a gene; V was cut back by 2 bases and J by 5 bases. The length of the CDR3 is 15 residues. Germline values: CDR1 SGHVS, CDR2 FNYEAQ. This CDR3 is CASSLPSGDTGELFF. The CDR3 coding sequence is TGTGCCAGCAGCTTACCTAGCGGAGATACCGGGGAGCTGTTTTTT.

The CDR3, as DNA: TGTGCCAGCAGAGAGGACGGGGAGCTGTTTTTT. Translation: CASREDGELFF. V and J are TRBV7-9 and TRBJ2-2; D unclear. This CDR3 contains 11 residues. V was pared by 6 bases and J by 7 bases, with 6 bases between. Germline V CDR1 and CDR2: SEHNR, FQNEAQ (reference sequence).

This clone came up a few times. This chain uses TRBV6-4 with TRBJ2-3; 8 nucleotides align to TRBD2. Germline lookup yields CDR1 MRHNA and CDR2 SNTAGT. Losses at the gene ends were 3 bases for V and 1 base for J; bases not matched to a gene: 0. This CDR3 contains 14 residues. In nucleotides, the CDR3 is TGTGCCAGCAGTGAGCGGGGGGGCACAGATACGCAGTATTTT. Encoded protein: CASSERGGTDTQYF.

V is TRBV6-1 and J is TRBJ2-7, with TRBD1 identical over 8 bases. Germline CDR1 is MNHNS and CDR2 is SASEGT. Germline trimming cut 4 bases from V and 0 bases from J; bases unmatched to any gene: 5. This CDR3 is 15 amino acids long. CDR3 amino acids: CASSGSGTGSYEQYF. The CDR3 bases are TGTGCCAGCAGTGGTTCCGGGACAGGCTCCTACGAGCAGTACTTC.

This chain joins TRBV5-1 and TRBJ1-2, with TRBD1 matching over 7 bases. The CDR3 length is 15 residues. Germline V CDR1 and CDR2: SGHRS, YFSETQ. V lost 4 bases and J lost 8; bases outside the gene matches: 14. The CDR3 loop reads CASSPAGDRLQGYTF. The CDR3 coding sequence is TGCGCCAGCAGCCCTGCCGGGGACAGATTACAGGGCTACACCTTC. Filled out from reference TRBV5-1 and TRBJ1-2, the complete variable domain reads KAGVTQTPRYLIKTRGQQVTLSCSPISGHRSVSWYQQTPGQGLQFLFEYFSETQRNKGNFPGRFSGRQFSNSRSEMNVSTLELGDSALYLCASSPAGDRLQGYTFGSGTRLTVV.

V is TRBV15 and J is TRBJ1-1, with unresolved D. This CDR3 comprises 13 residues. Germline V CDR1 and CDR2: LNHNV, YYDKDF (reference sequence). Deletions cut 5 bases from V and 0 bases from J, with 7 bases between. CDR3 in amino acids: CATSRRVNTEAFF. CDR3 coding DNA: TGTGCCACCAGCCGTCGGGTGAACACTGAAGCTTTCTTT.

The chain employs TRBV6-1 and TRBJ2-7, with 11 bases fitting TRBD2. The germline V gene encodes CDR1 MNHNS and CDR2 SASEGT. V gave up 4 bases and J gave up 3 bases; unmatched junction bases: 8. This CDR3 contains 16 residues. The CDR3 coding sequence is TGTGCCAGCAGTGTCGGGCTAGCGGGAGGTAACTACGAGCAGTACTTC. Translation: CASSVGLAGGNYEQYF.

This clone was observed a single time. The chain is built from TRBV19 and TRBJ2-6, with TRBD1 matching 8 bases. With 7 bases clipped from V and 1 base from J, the junction kept 6 bases outside the gene matches. CDR3 length equals 16 residues. The germline V gene has CDR1 LNHDA and CDR2 SQIVND (reference sequence). The CDR3 DNA sequence: TGTGCCAGTAACGACAGGGGACTTTCTGGGGCCAACGTCCTGACTTTC. As protein: CASNDRGLSGANVLTF.

This clone was recorded a few times. The genes are TRBV27 and TRBJ2-3; TRBD2 agrees at 11 bases. V shed 5 bases and J 2 bases; nucleotides not matched to a gene: 3. This CDR3 is 15 amino acids long. Germline V gene data show CDR1 as MNHEY and CDR2 as SMNVEV (reference sequence). CDR3 residues: CASSGTSGFTDTQYF. For the CDR3, the DNA is TGTGCCAGCAGTGGGACTAGCGGCTTCACAGATACGCAGTATTTT.

The rearrangement uses TRBV4-3 and TRBJ2-2; D not resolved. CDR3 size: 13 residues. Germline lookup yields CDR1 LGHNA and CDR2 YSLEER. Between the trimmed V and J ends, which lost 0 bases and 4 bases, there was a span of 3 bases. CDR3: CASSQDSTGELFF. The CDR3 coding sequence is TGCGCCAGCAGCCAAGACAGCACCGGGGAGCTGTTTTTT.

The genes are TRBV18 and TRBJ1-1; 8 nucleotides line up with TRBD1. CDR1 and CDR2 from the germline V gene are KGHSH and LQKENI. V dropped 7 bases and J dropped 5; count of bases not matched to a gene: 12. This CDR3 contains 15 residues. The CDR3: CASLPGQAPGTEAFF. The DNA for the CDR3 is TGTGCCAGCTTACCGGGACAGGCCCCGGGGACTGAAGCTTTCTTT.

The V gene is TRBV5-1, the J gene TRBJ2-7; 10 bases agree with TRBD1. The CDR3 covers 17 residues. Per the germline V gene, CDR1 is SGHRS and CDR2 is YFSETQ. With 4 bases clipped from V and 1 base from J, the junction kept 11 bases outside the gene matches. This CDR3 reads CASSPAPGTGVSYEQYF. CDR3 DNA sequence: TGCGCCAGCAGCCCGGCCCCCGGGACAGGGGTATCCTACGAGCAGTACTTC.